This TCR beta chain stems from a study of blood T cell repertoires in COVID-19. Germline CDR1 and CDR2: MDHEN and SYDVKM. The CDR3 loop spans 15 amino acids. The trim removed 4 bases at V and 1 base at J, leaving 4 bases unmatched. Repertoires were generated with immunoSEQ multiplex PCR, while TCRdb's copy carries only in-frame clones and drops some. This table holds under 70,000 clones, 90% to 95% found once. Sequencing was carried out using peripheral blood. The V gene is TRBV28, the J gene TRBJ1-5, with 7 positions matching TRBD1. This receptor was identified in a woman aged 60-75 years with active or convalescent COVID-19. The CDR3 loop reads CASSSTGDSNQPQHF. The CDR3 DNA sequence: TGTGCCAGCAGTTCCACAGGGGACAGCAATCAGCCCCAGCATTTT.